This record concerns one T cell receptor beta chain sequence. Its specificity is not known. A much larger clonotype is one base distant, so this may be a read error. This record comes from a study of regulatory T cells in long-lasting Graves disease. Whole-study findings and limits: It was in persistent disease that TRBV28, TRBJ1-2 and TRBJ2-5 were favored.

Time point here: newly diagnosed GD, antithyroid drugs for less than 3 months. The TCR library was made from RNA extracted from PBMCs. In building TCR beta libraries, iRepertoire HTBI primers were used together with Arm-PCR of CDR3 regions. TCRdb re-called the multiplex PCR reads with MiXCR, one entry per CDR3 protein. The table lists fewer than 550,000 distinct CDR3 sequences, roughly 17% of them singletons, with roughly 23% in the top ten. The germline CDR1 and CDR2 sequences are SGHRS and YFSETQ. The CDR3 spans 16 residues. These data also featured in a second study, about T cells in Graves' hyperthyroidism and ophthalmopathy. That report adds: Among clonotypes expanded in thyroid above 0.001, most were also found in blood.

Source: peripheral blood mononuclear cells (PBMCs), taken at new diagnosis, from a patient treated with antithyroid drugs. The source of this sequence is a woman aged 18 to 35 with Graves disease. This chain uses TRBV5-1 with TRBJ2-7, with 7 bases lining up with TRBD2. TRBJ2-3 explains the end of the DNA better; the J call may be wrong. The CDR3 sequence: CASSTEVGGKADTQYF. CDR3 DNA sequence: TGCGCCAGCAGCACGGAGGTCGGGGGGAAGGCAGATACGCAGTATTTT.